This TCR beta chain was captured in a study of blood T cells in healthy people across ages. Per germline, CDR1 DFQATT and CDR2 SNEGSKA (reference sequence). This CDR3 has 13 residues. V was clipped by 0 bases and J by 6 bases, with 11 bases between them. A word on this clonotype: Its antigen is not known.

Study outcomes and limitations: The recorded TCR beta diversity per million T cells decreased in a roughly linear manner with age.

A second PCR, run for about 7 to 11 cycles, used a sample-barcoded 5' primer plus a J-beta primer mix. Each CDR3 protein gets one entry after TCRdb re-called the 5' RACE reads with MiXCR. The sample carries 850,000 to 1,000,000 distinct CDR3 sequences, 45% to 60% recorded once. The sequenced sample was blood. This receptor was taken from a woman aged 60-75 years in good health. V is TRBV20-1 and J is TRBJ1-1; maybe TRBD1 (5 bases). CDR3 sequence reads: CSARDPQGSEAFF. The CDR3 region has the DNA TGCAGTGCTAGAGATCCGCAGGGATCTGAAGCTTTCTTT.